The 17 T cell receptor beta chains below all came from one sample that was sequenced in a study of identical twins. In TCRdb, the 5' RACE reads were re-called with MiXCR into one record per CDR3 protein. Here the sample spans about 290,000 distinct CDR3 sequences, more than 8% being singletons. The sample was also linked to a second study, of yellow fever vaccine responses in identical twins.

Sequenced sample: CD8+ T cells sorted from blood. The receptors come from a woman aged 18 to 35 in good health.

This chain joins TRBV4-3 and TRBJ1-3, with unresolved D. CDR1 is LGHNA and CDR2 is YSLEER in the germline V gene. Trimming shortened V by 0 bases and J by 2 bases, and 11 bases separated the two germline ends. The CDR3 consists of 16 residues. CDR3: CASSQDIRLTGNTIYF. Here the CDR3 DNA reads TGCGCCAGCAGCCAAGATATCCGGTTAACTGGAAACACCATATATTTT.

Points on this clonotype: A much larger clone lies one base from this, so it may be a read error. This CDR3 reads CASSGAYHPTDTQNF. The CDR3 DNA reads TGTGCCAGCAGTGGGGCGTATCACCCCACAGATACGCAGAATTTT. The genes are TRBV6-1 and TRBJ2-3; D is undetermined. The CDR3 length is 15 residues. In germline, CDR1 is MNHNS, CDR2 SASEGT.

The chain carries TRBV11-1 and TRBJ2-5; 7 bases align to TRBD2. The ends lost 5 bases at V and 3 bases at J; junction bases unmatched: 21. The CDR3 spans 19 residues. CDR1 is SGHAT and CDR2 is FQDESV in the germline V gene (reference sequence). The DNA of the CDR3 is TGTGCCAGCAGCCCCCGGGACTCCCAAGGTGGGCTAGCGGAAGAGACCCAGTACTTC. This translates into CASSPRDSQGGLAEETQYF.

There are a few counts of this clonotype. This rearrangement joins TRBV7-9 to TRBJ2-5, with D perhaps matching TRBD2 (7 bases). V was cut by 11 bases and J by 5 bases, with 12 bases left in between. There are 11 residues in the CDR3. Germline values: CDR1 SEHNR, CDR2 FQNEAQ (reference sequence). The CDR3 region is CASKGGETQYF. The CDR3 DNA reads TGTGCCTCCAAGGGGGGGGAGACCCAGTACTTC.

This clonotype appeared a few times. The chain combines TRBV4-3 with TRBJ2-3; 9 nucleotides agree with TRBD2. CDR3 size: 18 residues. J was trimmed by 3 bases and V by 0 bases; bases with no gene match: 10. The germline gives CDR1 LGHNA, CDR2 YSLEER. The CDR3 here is CASSQDLMREGPTDTQYF. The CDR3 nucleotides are TGCGCCAGCAGCCAAGATCTAATGCGGGAGGGCCCGACAGATACGCAGTATTTT.

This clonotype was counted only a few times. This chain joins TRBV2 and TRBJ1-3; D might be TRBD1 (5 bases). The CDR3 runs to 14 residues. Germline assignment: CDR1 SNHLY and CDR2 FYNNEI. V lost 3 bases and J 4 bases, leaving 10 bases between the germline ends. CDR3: CASSETAGGNTIYF. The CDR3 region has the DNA TGTGCCAGCAGTGAGACAGCCGGGGGAAACACCATATATTTT.

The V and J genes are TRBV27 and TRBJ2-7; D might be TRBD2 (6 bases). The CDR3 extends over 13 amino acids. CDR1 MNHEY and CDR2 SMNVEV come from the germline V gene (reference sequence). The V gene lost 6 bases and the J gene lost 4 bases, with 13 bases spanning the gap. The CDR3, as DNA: TGTGCCAGCAGGCTTACTAGCTCATACGAGCAGTACTTC. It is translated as CASRLTSSYEQYF.

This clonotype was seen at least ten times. CDR3 sequence reads: CSVVGTETYEQYF. The CDR3 DNA sequence: TGCAGCGTTGTGGGTACAGAGACCTACGAGCAGTACTTC. The genes are TRBV29-1 and TRBJ2-7; no clear D. The CDR3 spans 13 residues. Germline-derived CDR1 and CDR2 are SQVTM and ANQGSEA. V was clipped by 4 bases and J by 2 bases, with 12 bases between them.

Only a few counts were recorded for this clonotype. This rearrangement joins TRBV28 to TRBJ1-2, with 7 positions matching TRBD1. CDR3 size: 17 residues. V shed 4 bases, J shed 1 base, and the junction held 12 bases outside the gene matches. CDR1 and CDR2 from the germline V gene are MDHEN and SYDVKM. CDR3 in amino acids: CASSYPTGTESNYGYTF. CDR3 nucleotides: TGTGCCAGCAGTTACCCGACGGGGACAGAGAGTAACTATGGCTACACCTTC.

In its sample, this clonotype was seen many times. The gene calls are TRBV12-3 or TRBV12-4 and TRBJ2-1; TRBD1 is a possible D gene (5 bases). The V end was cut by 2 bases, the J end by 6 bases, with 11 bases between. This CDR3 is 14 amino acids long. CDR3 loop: CASSLSDSGNEQFF. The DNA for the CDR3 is TGTGCCAGCAGTTTAAGCGACAGTGGCAATGAGCAGTTCTTC.

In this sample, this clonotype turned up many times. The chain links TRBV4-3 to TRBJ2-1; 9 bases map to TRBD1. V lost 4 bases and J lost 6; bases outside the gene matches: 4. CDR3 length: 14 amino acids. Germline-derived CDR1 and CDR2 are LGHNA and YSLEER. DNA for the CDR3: TGCGCCAGCAGCCCACGGACAGGGGCCAATGAGCAGTTCTTC. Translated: CASSPRTGANEQFF.

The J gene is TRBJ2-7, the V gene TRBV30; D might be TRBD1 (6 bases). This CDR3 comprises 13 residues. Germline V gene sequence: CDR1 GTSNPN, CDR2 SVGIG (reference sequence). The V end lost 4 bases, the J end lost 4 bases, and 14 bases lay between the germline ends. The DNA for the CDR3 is TGTGCCTGGATTATGCAGGGGAAATACGAGCAGTACTTC. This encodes CAWIMQGKYEQYF.

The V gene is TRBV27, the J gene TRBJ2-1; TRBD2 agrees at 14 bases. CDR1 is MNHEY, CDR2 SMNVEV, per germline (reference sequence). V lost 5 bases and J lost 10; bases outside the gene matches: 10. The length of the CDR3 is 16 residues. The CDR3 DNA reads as TGTGCCAGCAGTACAGAGACTAGCGGGAGGGCGCGAGAGCAGTTCTTC. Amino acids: CASSTETSGRAREQFF.

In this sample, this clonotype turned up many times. CDR3 nucleotides: TGTGCCAGCAGTTACTCGAGGCAAGGGGGCTACGAGCAGTACTTC. Translated, it gives CASSYSRQGGYEQYF. This chain links TRBV6-5 with TRBJ2-7, with D possibly matching TRBD1 (6 bases). Between the trimmed V and J ends, which lost 0 bases and 3 bases, there was a span of 12 bases. The CDR3 runs to 15 residues. Germline V gene data show CDR1 as MNHEY and CDR2 as SVGAGI.

This chain's CDR3 is CASSQQGLALLEQYF. CDR3 DNA: TGTGCCAGCAGTCAACAGGGCCTTGCTCTCCTCGAGCAGTACTTC. The rearrangement uses TRBV12-3 or TRBV12-4 and TRBJ2-7, with a weak D call TRBD1 (6 bases). The V end lost 5 bases, the J end lost 6 bases, and 20 bases lay between the germline ends. The CDR3 runs 15 residues.

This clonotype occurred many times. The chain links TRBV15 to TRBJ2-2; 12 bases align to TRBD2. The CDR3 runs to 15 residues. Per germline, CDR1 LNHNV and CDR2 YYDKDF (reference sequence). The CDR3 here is CASKGLAGPTGELFF. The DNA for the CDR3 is TGTGCGAGCAAGGGACTAGCGGGCCCGACCGGGGAGCTGTTTTTT.

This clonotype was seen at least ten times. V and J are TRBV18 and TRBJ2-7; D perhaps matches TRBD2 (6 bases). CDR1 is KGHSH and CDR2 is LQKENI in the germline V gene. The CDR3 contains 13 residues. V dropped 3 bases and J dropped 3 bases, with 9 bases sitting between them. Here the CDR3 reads CASSPGTRYEQYF. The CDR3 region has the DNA TGTGCCAGCTCACCGGGGACTCGCTACGAGCAGTACTTC.